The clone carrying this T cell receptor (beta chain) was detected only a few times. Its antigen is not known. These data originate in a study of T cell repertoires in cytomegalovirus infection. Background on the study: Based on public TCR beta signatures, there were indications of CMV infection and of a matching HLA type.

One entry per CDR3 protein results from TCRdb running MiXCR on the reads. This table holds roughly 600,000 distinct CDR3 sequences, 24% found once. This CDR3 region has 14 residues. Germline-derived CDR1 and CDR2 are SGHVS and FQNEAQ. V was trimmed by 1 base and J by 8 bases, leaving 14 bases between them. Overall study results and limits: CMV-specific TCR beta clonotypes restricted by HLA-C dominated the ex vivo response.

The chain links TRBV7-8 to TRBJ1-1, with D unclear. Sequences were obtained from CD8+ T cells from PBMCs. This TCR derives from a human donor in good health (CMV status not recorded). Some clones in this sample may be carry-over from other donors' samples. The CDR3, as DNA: TGTGCCAGCAGCTTAGATTGGAAATTGGCGGAAGCTTTCTTT. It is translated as CASSLDWKLAEAFF.